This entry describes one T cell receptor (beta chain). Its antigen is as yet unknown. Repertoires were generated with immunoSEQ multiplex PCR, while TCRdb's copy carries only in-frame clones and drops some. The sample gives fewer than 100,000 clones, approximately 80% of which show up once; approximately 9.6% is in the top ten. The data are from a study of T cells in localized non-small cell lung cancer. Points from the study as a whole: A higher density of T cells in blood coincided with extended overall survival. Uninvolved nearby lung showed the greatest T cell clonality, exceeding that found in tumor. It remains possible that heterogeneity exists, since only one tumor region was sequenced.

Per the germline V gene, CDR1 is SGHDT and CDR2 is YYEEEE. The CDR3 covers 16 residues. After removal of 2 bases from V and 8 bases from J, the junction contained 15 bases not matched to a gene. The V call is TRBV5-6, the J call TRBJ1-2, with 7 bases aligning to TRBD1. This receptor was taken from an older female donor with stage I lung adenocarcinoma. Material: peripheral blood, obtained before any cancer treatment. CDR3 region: CASSLLQGPATDGYTF. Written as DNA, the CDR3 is TGTGCCAGCAGCTTATTACAGGGGCCCGCTACCGACGGCTACACCTTC.